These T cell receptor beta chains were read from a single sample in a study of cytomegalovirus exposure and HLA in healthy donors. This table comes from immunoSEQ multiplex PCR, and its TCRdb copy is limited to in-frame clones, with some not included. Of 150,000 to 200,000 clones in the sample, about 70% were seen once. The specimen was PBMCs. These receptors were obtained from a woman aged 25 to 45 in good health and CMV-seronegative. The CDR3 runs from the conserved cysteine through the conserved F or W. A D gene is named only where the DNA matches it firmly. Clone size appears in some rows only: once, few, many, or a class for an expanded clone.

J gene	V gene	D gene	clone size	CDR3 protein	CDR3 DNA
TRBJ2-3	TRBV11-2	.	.	CASSLDPAGSRDTQYF	TGTGCCAGCAGCTTAGATCCGGCGGGGTCCCGGGATACGCAGTATTTT
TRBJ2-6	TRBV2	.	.	CASSRDINSGANVLTF	TGTGCCAGCAGTAGGGACATTAACTCTGGGGCCAACGTCCTGACTTTC
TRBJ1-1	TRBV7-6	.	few	CASSLVRGGQTEAFF	TGTGCCAGCAGCTTAGTACGAGGGGGACAAACTGAAGCTTTCTTT
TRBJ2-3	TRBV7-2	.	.	CASSLVVASPTDTQYF	TGTGCCAGCAGCTTAGTTGTAGCTAGTCCCACAGATACGCAGTATTTT
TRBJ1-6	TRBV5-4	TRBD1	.	CASSLEGGNRGRHSPLHF	TGTGCCAGCAGCTTGGAAGGGGGAAACAGGGGGCGCCATTCACCCCTCCACTTT
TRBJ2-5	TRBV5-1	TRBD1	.	CASSLLGTGTSRETQYF	TGCGCCAGCAGCCTCCTGGGGACAGGTACCTCACGGGAGACCCAGTACTTC
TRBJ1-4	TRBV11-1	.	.	CASSLAPENEKLFF	TGTGCCAGCAGCTTAGCTCCAGAAAATGAAAAACTGTTTTTT
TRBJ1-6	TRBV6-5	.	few	CASSSTGNSPLHF	TGTGCCAGCAGTTCGACGGGAAATTCACCCCTCCACTTT
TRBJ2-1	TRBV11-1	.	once	CASSLGPGDYNEQFF	TGTGCCAGCAGCTTAGGACCAGGGGACTACAATGAGCAGTTCTTC
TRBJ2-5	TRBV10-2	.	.	CASSETGMGTQYF	TGCGCCAGCAGTGAAACAGGGATGGGGACCCAGTACTTC
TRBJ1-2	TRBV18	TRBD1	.	CASSPSGQGNYGYTF	TGTGCCAGCTCACCTTCGGGACAGGGCAACTATGGCTACACCTTC
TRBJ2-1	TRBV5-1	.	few	CASRLQGGSNNEQFF	TGCGCCAGCAGGTTACAGGGAGGGTCGAACAATGAGCAGTTCTTC
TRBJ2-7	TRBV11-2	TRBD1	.	CASSLGQGAGEQYF	TGTGCCAGCAGCTTAGGGCAGGGGGCGGGTGAGCAGTACTTC
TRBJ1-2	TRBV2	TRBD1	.	CASSGDRGGYTF	TGTGCCAGCAGTGGGGACAGGGGTGGCTACACCTTC
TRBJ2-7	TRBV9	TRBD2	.	CASSVEVGTSVTQYF	TGTGCCAGCAGCGTAGAGGTCGGGACTAGCGTGACACAGTACTTC